The source of this TCR beta chain is a study of cytomegalovirus exposure and HLA in healthy donors. Findings and caveats of the study: Differences between HLA loci emerged in a later analysis of TCR association rates, with DRB1 most and HLA-C fewest. In vitro data verified a few CMV-associated chains as specific for CMV antigens.

The PCR was carried out with 60 Vbeta primers and 13 Jbeta primers. Data came from immunoSEQ multiplex PCR; TCRdb stores just in-frame clones and leaves some out. The sample has a few hundred thousand clones; 80% to 95% are singletons. On this clone itself: As yet, its antigen is unknown.

The receptor's source is a girl aged 2-10 years in good health and CMV-seronegative. Input material: PBMCs.

For the CDR3, the DNA is TGTGCCATCAGCACCGGGACAGGGGAAACCGGGGAGCTGTTTTTT. Encoded protein: CAISTGTGETGELFF. The V call is TRBV10-3, the J call TRBJ2-2; 10 positions agree with TRBD1. From germline, CDR1 is ENHRY and CDR2 SYGVKD. The V segment lost 6 bases and the J segment 5 bases; nucleotides outside the gene matches: 6. This CDR3 has 15 amino acids.